This T cell receptor beta chain stems from a study of CD8+ T cells in alopecia areata. This CDR3 contains 13 residues. Germline CDR1 SQVTM, CDR2 ANQGSEA. Trimming removed 3 bases from V and 0 bases from J, with 8 bases in between. Extracted RNA was reverse transcribed into cDNA, the sequencing template. Generated by immunoSEQ multiplex PCR, the TCRdb table keeps only in-frame clones and is missing some. This table has some 220,000 clones, less than 75% appearing once. Worth noting for this clone: Its antigen is not known.

Whole-study results and caveats: Uncertainty about whether baseline CD8+ expansion is linked to response remains, with one nonresponder. Amid tofacitinib therapy, many expanded lesional clones stayed present in scalp and blood.

Treatment: oral pan-JAK inhibitor, 5-10 mg twice daily. It was from alopecia areata patients that lesional scalp punch biopsies and peripheral blood were collected. The V call is TRBV29-1, the J call TRBJ2-5; D may correspond to TRBD1 or TRBD2 (5 bases each). The TCR was taken from a human donor with alopecia areata. Specimen: CD4+ T cells sorted from blood, collected at week 4, from a patient treated with tofacitinib. CDR3 nucleotides: TGCAGCGTTGATGGGGGTAACCAAGAGACCCAGTACTTC. Protein product: CSVDGGNQETQYF. Full variable domain (remainder filled in from reference TRBV29-1 and TRBJ2-5): SAVISQKPSRDICQRGTSLTIQCQVDSQVTMMFWYRQQPGQSLTLIATANQGSEATYESGFVIDKFPISRPNLTFSTLTVSNMSPEDSSIYLCSVDGGNQETQYFGPGTRLLVL.